This TCR beta chain appears in the sequencing data of a study of blood T cell repertoires in COVID-19. Background on the study: Spain, Italy and the United States supplied samples that represented acute and convalescent COVID-19. T cells, B-cell-depleted T cells, or PBMCs supplied cDNA or gDNA.

Under the authors' procedure: Amplification with reference gene primers provided the estimates of nucleated cell counts. Profiled with immunoSEQ multiplex PCR; TCRdb holds only in-frame clones, not every one. V, J and clone size are taken as reported in that table, and D and trimming were inferred from the DNA itself. The sample lists 40,000 to 55,000 clones, around 86% occurring once. Germline-derived CDR1 and CDR2 are MNHNY and SVGAGI (reference sequence). With 10 bases removed from V and 0 bases from J, the gap between germline ends came to 19 bases. There are 16 residues in the CDR3. This clone turned up a few times.

The specimen sequenced was peripheral blood. The chain links TRBV6-6 to TRBJ1-5; a weak D match, TRBD1 (6 bases). This clonotype originated in a human donor with acute or convalescent COVID-19. The donor label of this sample is uncertain. The CDR3 coding sequence is TGTGCCACACGCCGGGACACGGGCTATAGCAATCAGCCCCAGCATTTT. It translates to CATRRDTGYSNQPQHF.